This T cell receptor beta chain derives from a study of metastatic and nonmetastatic thyroid tumors. As handled by the study authors: Built for papillary thyroid cancer, a distant-metastasis classifier drew on CDR3 differences across clinicopathological groups. Using MiXCR, TCRdb re-called clones from the PCR reads. TCRdb, rather than the study authors, made the V and J calls. Among 42,000 or so clones listed, 18% were seen once. A remark on this clone: At one end the junction does not follow the germline gene, possibly because of a read error.

The CDR3 sequence is 12 residues long. CDR1 and CDR2 from the germline V gene are WSHSY and SAAADI. All patients reached thyroid surgery having received no treatment beforehand. Sequenced material: tumor tissue. This receptor was obtained from a female donor with papillary thyroid cancer or a benign thyroid nodule (not recorded which). Some clones in this sample may be carry-over from other donors' samples. The chain employs TRBV10-2 and TRBJ1-1; D is ambiguous. The DNA of the CDR3 is TGCGCCAGTCGTGAGTCGAACACTGAAGCTTTATTT. Residues: CASRESNTEALF.